The clone carrying this TCR beta chain was observed a handful of times. A read error may account for a junction end that differs from germline. This sample was taken from a study of cytomegalovirus exposure and HLA in healthy donors. Per germline, CDR1 SSHAT and CDR2 FNYEAQ (reference sequence). This CDR3 spans 13 amino acids. In the PCR, 60 Vbeta and 13 Jbeta primers were used. Clones were sequenced by immunoSEQ multiplex PCR, and TCRdb holds only the in-frame ones, with some missing. This sample has 120,000 or so clones, with about 10% found just once. This sequence joins TRBV7-7 and TRBJ1-1; D gene uncertain. The receptor was isolated from a woman in her late teens or twenties in good health and CMV-seropositive. Source material: PBMCs. The CDR3 coding sequence is TGTGCTAGCAGCTTATACAAGAACACTGAAGCTTTCTTT. Translating gives CASSLYKNTEAFF. The complete variable domain, with remaining parts taken from reference TRBV7-7 and TRBJ1-1, reads GAGVSQSPRYKVTKRGQDVTLRCDPISSHATLYWYQQALGQGPEFLTYFNYEAQPDKSGLPSDRFSAERPEGSISTLTIQRTEQRDSAMYRCASSLYKNTEAFFGQGTRLTVV.